One sample yielded the 20 T cell receptor beta chains listed below, sequenced in a study of blood T cell repertoires in COVID-19 (dated by TCRdb to 2018 to 2020). The method behind the library was the immunoSEQ multiplex PCR assay. Drawn from immuneACCESS, this table holds only the in-frame rearrangements with V and J called that TCRdb kept. Clones are partly lost; checked studies trace under half to an unresolved V gene and leave the rest unexplained. The sample table shows roughly 260,000 clones, and roughly 85% are seen once. The biggest ten clones account for 1.5% to 2% of the sample. Sequencing used PBMCs or T cells enriched from blood (not recorded which). These receptors all stem from a woman aged 45-65 years who had recovered from COVID-19.

The chain couples TRBV5-1 to TRBJ2-3, with unresolved D. The CDR3 sequence is 13 residues long. V was trimmed by 1 base and J by 6 bases, leaving 9 bases between them. Germline V lookup: CDR1 SGHRS, CDR2 YFSETQ. In DNA, the CDR3 is TGCGCCAGCAGCTTGAAAGTTGCGGATACGCAGTATTTT. Amino acid sequence: CASSLKVADTQYF.

The J gene is TRBJ1-4, the V gene TRBV14; possibly TRBD1 for D (6 bases). CDR1 SGHDN and CDR2 FVKESK come from the germline V gene. The CDR3 spans 13 residues. Trimming shortened V by 5 bases and J by 4 bases, and 8 bases separated the two germline ends. Here the CDR3 reads CASSRGSNEKLFF. In DNA form, the CDR3 reads TGTGCCAGCAGCAGGGGGAGTAATGAAAAACTGTTTTTT.

Only a few counts were recorded for this clone. The chain uses TRBV2 and TRBJ2-5; D is unclear. CDR1 and CDR2 (germline): SNHLY, FYNNEI. The CDR3 is made up of 13 amino acids. V dropped 2 bases and J dropped 4 bases, with 8 bases sitting between them. The DNA for the CDR3 is TGTGCCAGCAGTGAACGGAGATTAGAGACCCAGTACTTC. Its protein is CASSERRLETQYF.

This clone was picked up one time. The chain joins TRBV5-1 to TRBJ2-3; the D gene is possibly TRBD1 (5 bases). The CDR3 runs 16 residues. CDR1 SGHRS and CDR2 YFSETQ come from the germline V gene. Deletions cut 3 bases from V and 0 bases from J, with 14 bases between. The CDR3 DNA sequence: TGCGCCAGCAGCTGGGGAAGGGGAACTAGCACAGATACGCAGTATTTT. Protein sequence: CASSWGRGTSTDTQYF.

The genes are TRBV28 and TRBJ2-7, with TRBD2 matching over 14 bases. Germline CDR1 and CDR2: MDHEN and SYDVKM. V gave up 6 bases and J gave up 7 bases; unmatched junction bases: 8. The CDR3 consists of 15 residues. This CDR3 is CASRPGGTSGSEQYF. The DNA of the CDR3 is TGTGCCAGCAGGCCGGGGGGGACTAGCGGGAGTGAGCAGTACTTC.

This clone was counted a few times. The rearrangement links TRBV2 to TRBJ2-7; D is possibly TRBD2 (6 bases). Trimming removed 1 base from V and 1 base from J, with 11 bases in between. CDR1 and CDR2 from the germline V gene are SNHLY and FYNNEI. The CDR3 spans 15 residues. The CDR3 sequence is CASSEVISGSYEQYF. Written as DNA, the CDR3 is TGTGCCAGCAGTGAAGTTATTAGCGGATCCTACGAGCAGTACTTC.

The genes are TRBV5-6 and TRBJ1-1; the match to TRBD1 covers 9 bases. There are 16 residues in the CDR3. V was clipped by 5 bases and J by 4 bases; unmatched bases: 12. CDR1 is SGHDT, CDR2 YYEEEE, per germline. CDR3 sequence: CASRNRPGQGTTEAFF. The CDR3 nucleotides read TGTGCCAGCAGGAATCGACCGGGACAGGGTACCACTGAAGCTTTCTTT.

This chain links TRBV5-8 with TRBJ2-1, with 10 bases identical to TRBD1. V shed 3 bases and J 1 base; nucleotides not matched to a gene: 13. Germline lookup yields CDR1 SGHTS and CDR2 YDEGEE. The CDR3 extends over 19 amino acids. The CDR3 here is CASSSGQGEIGRSYNEQFF. CDR3 coding DNA: TGTGCCAGCAGCTCCGGACAGGGGGAGATTGGACGTTCCTACAATGAGCAGTTCTTC.

The chain is built from TRBV4-1 and TRBJ1-5, with D possibly being TRBD1 (6 bases). This CDR3 contains 15 residues. In germline, CDR1 is MGHRA, CDR2 YSYEKL. V was cut by 2 bases and J by 4 bases, with 12 bases left in between. This CDR3 is CASSQSRGKNQPQHF. DNA of the CDR3: TGCGCCAGCAGCCAAAGCAGGGGTAAAAATCAGCCCCAGCATTTT.

The chain employs TRBV5-1 and TRBJ1-1; D gene unclear. The V gene's germline CDR1 is SGHRS and CDR2 YFSETQ. There are 16 residues in the CDR3. Trimming cost V 5 bases and J 0 bases, with 17 bases left between them. The CDR3 region is CASRTILKSLNTEAFF. In DNA, the CDR3 is TGCGCCAGCAGGACTATACTCAAGAGCTTGAACACTGAAGCTTTCTTT.

V gene TRBV19 combines with J gene TRBJ1-1, with 11 bases fitting TRBD1. V gave up 7 bases and J gave up 4 bases; unmatched junction bases: 11. Germline CDR1 is LNHDA and CDR2 is SQIVND (reference sequence). The CDR3 is made up of 16 amino acids. The CDR3 coding sequence is TGTGCCAGTACTACCGCCGGGACAGGGGGGTCCACTGAAGCTTTCTTT. Its protein is CASTTAGTGGSTEAFF.

The chain joins TRBV5-1 to TRBJ1-2; 8 bases are shared with TRBD1. In germline, CDR1 is SGHRS, CDR2 YFSETQ. J gave up 6 bases and V 0 bases, and 1 base lay outside the gene matches. The CDR3 extends over 13 amino acids. The CDR3 protein is CASSLVQGDGYTF. The CDR3, as DNA: TGCGCCAGCAGCTTGGTACAGGGGGATGGCTACACCTTC.

The rearrangement joins TRBV11-3 to TRBJ2-7; D perhaps matches TRBD1 (6 bases). Trimming stripped 7 bases from V and 7 bases from J, with 17 bases between. CDR1 is SGHNT, CDR2 YENEEA, per germline. The CDR3 length is 13 residues. CDR3 sequence reads: CASIGQQLREQYF. DNA for the CDR3: TGTGCCAGCATTGGACAGCAACTACGAGAGCAGTACTTC.

The gene calls are TRBV27 and TRBJ1-3; TRBD1 might be the D (5 bases). Trimming took off 2 bases at V and 0 bases at J, with 5 bases between the two ends. The CDR3 extends over 14 amino acids. CDR1 MNHEY and CDR2 SMNVEV come from the germline V gene (reference sequence). The CDR3 nucleotides are TGTGCCAGCAGTTTAGGGGCCTCTGGAAACACCATATATTTT. The encoded protein is CASSLGASGNTIYF.

The V and J genes are TRBV30 and TRBJ1-1, with 7 bases fitting TRBD1. There are 15 residues in the CDR3. The V gene end was trimmed by 4 bases and the J gene end by 1 base; junction bases not matched to a gene: 9. Germline CDR1 and CDR2: GTSNPN and SVGIG (reference sequence). In nucleotides, the CDR3 is TGTGCCTGGAAGGGGGACAGTACTCCGAACACTGAAGCTTTCTTT. As protein: CAWKGDSTPNTEAFF.

The chain combines TRBV28 with TRBJ1-1, with D maybe TRBD1 (5 bases). V was clipped by 0 bases and J by 2 bases, with 16 bases between them. From germline, CDR1 is MDHEN and CDR2 SYDVKM. The CDR3 is made up of 17 amino acids. The CDR3: CASSLWGSRWTNTEAFF. The CDR3 DNA reads as TGTGCCAGCAGTTTATGGGGTTCTAGGTGGACAAACACTGAAGCTTTCTTT.

The rearrangement uses TRBV5-6 and TRBJ1-1; TRBD1 agrees at 9 bases. V gave up 0 bases and J gave up 4 bases; unmatched junction bases: 7. This CDR3 is built from 16 residues. CDR1 and CDR2 from the germline V gene are SGHDT and YYEEEE. Here the CDR3 DNA reads TGTGCCAGCAGCTTGGGGGGGACAGGGAGGATCACTGAAGCTTTCTTT. The encoded protein is CASSLGGTGRITEAFF.

The rearrangement joins TRBV28 to TRBJ1-5; D possibly corresponds to TRBD1 (5 bases). The germline V and J ends were trimmed by 6 bases and 6 bases, with 15 bases remaining between them. Germline V gives CDR1 MDHEN, CDR2 SYDVKM. The CDR3 spans 14 residues. CDR3 in DNA: TGTGCCAGCAGCTCCCCAGGGCAGGCTCAGCCCCAGCATTTT. This codes for CASSSPGQAQPQHF.

The V call is TRBV7-6, the J call TRBJ1-2; 7 bases align to TRBD1. Germline V gene data show CDR1 as SGHVS and CDR2 as FNYEAQ. The CDR3 loop spans 14 amino acids. V shed 5 bases and J 2 bases; nucleotides not matched to a gene: 5. The CDR3 coding sequence is TGTGCCAGCAGCACAGGGACAGCCAACTATGGCTACACCTTC. This translates into CASSTGTANYGYTF. Combining the CDR3 with reference TRBV7-6 and TRBJ1-2 gives the whole variable domain GAGVSQSPRYKVTKRGQDVALRCDPISGHVSLYWYRQALGQGPEFLTYFNYEAQQDKSGLPNDRFSAERPEGSISTLTIQRTEQRDSAMYRCASSTGTANYGYTFGSGTRLTVV.

CDR3 sequence: CSVEWVRVGNTEAFF. The CDR3 bases are TGCAGCGTTGAATGGGTCAGGGTTGGGAACACTGAAGCTTTCTTT. This chain uses TRBV29-1 with TRBJ1-1, with D maybe TRBD1 (5 bases). V gave up 2 bases and J gave up 1 base, with 14 bases separating them. The CDR3 runs to 15 residues. Germline V gene sequence: CDR1 SQVTM, CDR2 ANQGSEA.